This is a list of T cell receptor beta chains from one sample in a study of shared clonotypes between healthy human individuals. The table came from immunoSEQ multiplex PCR; TCRdb's copy has only in-frame clones and leaves some out. The sample has under 1,100,000 clones, around 78% seen once. The specimen was memory CD4+ T cells from PBMCs. The receptors here all came from a man between 18 and 35 years old in good health. Some clones in this sample may be carry-over from other donors' samples. CDR3s include the opening cysteine and the closing phenylalanine or tryptophan. Each record gives: V gene, clone size, D gene, J gene, CDR3 DNA, CDR3 protein. D genes are given only for firm matches. Part of the rows lack a size; the others show once, few, many or a class for expanded clones.

>TRBV28|.|.|TRBJ2-5
TGTGCCAGCAGTTTAGGGCTCCAGGAGACCCAGTACTTC
CASSLGLQETQYF
>TRBV5-1|.|.|TRBJ1-1
TGCGCCAGCAGCTTGGTCCAGGGAGAGTACACTGAAGCTTTCTTT
CASSLVQGEYTEAFF
>TRBV6-9|once|.|TRBJ1-4
TGTGCCACCTTCCCCGAGAAACCTAATGAAAAACTGTTTTTT
CATFPEKPNEKLFF
>TRBV11-2|.|TRBD1|TRBJ2-7
TGTGCCAGCAGCTTAGGACAGGGGGCATACGAGCAGTACTTC
CASSLGQGAYEQYF
>TRBV5-1|.|TRBD1|TRBJ1-3
TGCGCCAGCGGTCCAGGGGGGATCTCTGGAAACACCATATATTTT
CASGPGGISGNTIYF
>TRBV7-2|.|.|TRBJ2-5
TGTGCCAGCAGCTTTCGGGAGACCCAGTACTTC
CASSFRETQYF
>TRBV29-1|few|.|TRBJ2-1
TGCAGCGTTGTTTTGGGGGGCCGCGGGCAGTTCTTC
CSVVLGGRGQFF
>TRBV29-1|once|TRBD1|TRBJ2-7
TGCAGCGTTGATTTAGTCGGGACAGGGATCTACGAGCAGTACTTC
CSVDLVGTGIYEQYF
>TRBV28|.|.|TRBJ1-1
TGTGCCAGCAGCCAATCGAATGAAGCTTTCTTT
CASSQSNEAFF
>TRBV6-5|.|TRBD1|TRBJ2-7
TGTGCCAGCAGTTCCCCTCGGACAGGAGAGCAGTACTTC
CASSSPRTGEQYF
>TRBV15|.|.|TRBJ1-4
TGTGCCACCAGCAGAGATGTCAGGGATGAAAAACTGTTTTTT
CATSRDVRDEKLFF
>TRBV7-9|.|.|TRBJ2-5
TGTGCCAGCAGCTCGGGGTCCAGCGCCTCGATCCAGTACTTC
CASSSGSSASIQYF
>TRBV6-6|.|TRBD2|TRBJ2-5
TGTGCCAGCAGGCTAGCGGGAGGGGAGCAAGAGACCCAGTACTTC
CASRLAGGEQETQYF
>TRBV19|.|.|TRBJ2-7
TGTGCCAGTAGTCGTGAGGGGAGGAGCTCCTACGAGCAGTACTTC
CASSREGRSSYEQYF
>TRBV11-3|.|.|TRBJ2-1
TGTGCCAGCAGCTCCCCCCGGGCGGGCTCCTACAATGAGCAGTTCTTC
CASSSPRAGSYNEQFF
>TRBV4-2|once|.|TRBJ1-2
TGTGCCAGCAGCCAAGGGGGTGAGAGATATGGCTACACCTTC
CASSQGGERYGYTF
>TRBV28|few|.|TRBJ2-1
TGTGCCAGCAAACTCTGGGCAGATTCCGATGAGCAGTTCTTC
CASKLWADSDEQFF
>TRBV2|few|TRBD1|TRBJ2-5
TGTGCCAGCAGTGGGGACAGGGGCCAGGAGCAGTACTTC
CASSGDRGQEQYF
>TRBV19|.|TRBD1|TRBJ2-7
TGTGCCAGTAGTTACGCAGCGGGACAGGGGGCCTACGAGCAGTACTTC
CASSYAAGQGAYEQYF
>TRBV25-1|once|.|TRBJ1-2
TGTGCCAGCAGCCGAGCCGGGGACTATGGCTACACCTTC
CASSRAGDYGYTF
>TRBV5-6|.|.|TRBJ1-1
TGTGCCAGCAGCTTGGTAGGTTTGAACACTGAAGCTTTCTTT
CASSLVGLNTEAFF
>TRBV7-9|.|TRBD2|TRBJ2-5
TGTGCCAGCAGCCAACCGACTAGCGGGAGAGGTTGGGAAGAGACCCAGTACTTC
CASSQPTSGRGWEETQYF
>TRBV12-1|.|.|TRBJ1-1
TGTGCCAGCAGCTTTGGGGCTTTCTTT
CASSFGAFF
>TRBV27|.|TRBD2|TRBJ2-1
TGTGCCAGCAGTTGGACTAGCGGGAGGTACAATGAGCAGTTCTTC
CASSWTSGRYNEQFF
>TRBV18|.|.|TRBJ2-1
TGTGCCAGCTCACCACCTAACCGCGCGAGCTCCTACAATGAGCAGTTCTTC
CASSPPNRASSYNEQFF
>TRBV29-1|.|TRBD1|TRBJ2-1
TGCAGCTTCCTTCAAGCCGGGACAGGGAGAAATGAGCAGTTCTTC
CSFLQAGTGRNEQFF
>TRBV7-6|.|.|TRBJ1-5
TGTGCCAGCAGCCCCGGGCAGGGGCTAAATCAGCCCCAGCATTTT
CASSPGQGLNQPQHF
>TRBV28|.|.|TRBJ2-1
TGTGCCAGCAGTCCCCGGAGGGGGGGGCACAATGAGCAGTTCTTC
CASSPRRGGHNEQFF
>TRBV5-1|.|.|TRBJ2-1
TGCGCCAGCAGCTTAGTCTACAGGGACTACAATGAGCAGTTCTTC
CASSLVYRDYNEQFF
>TRBV7-9|.|TRBD1|TRBJ2-7
TGTGCCAGCAGCTTAGAGGTAATGATGGACAGGGACTACGAGCAGTACTTC
CASSLEVMMDRDYEQYF
>TRBV10-3|.|.|TRBJ1-2
TGTGCCATCAAGACTCCGGCCCCGCGGGACTATGGCTACACCTTC
CAIKTPAPRDYGYTF
>TRBV6-1|.|.|TRBJ1-5
TGTGCCAGCAGTGGTAAGGTTAGTCCAGTGATCAATCAGCCCCAGCATTTT
CASSGKVSPVINQPQHF
>TRBV5-1|.|.|TRBJ2-5
TGCGCCAGCAGCTTGGCTAGTTATGAGACCCAGTACTTC
CASSLASYETQYF
>TRBV25-1|.|.|TRBJ2-1
TGTGCCAGCAGTGAATATGGGGACAATGAGCAGTTCTTC
CASSEYGDNEQFF
>TRBV28|.|.|TRBJ2-7
TGTGCCAGTGGAAAGGAGGGGATGACCTACGAGCAGTACTTC
CASGKEGMTYEQYF
>TRBV7-3|many|.|TRBJ2-7
TGTGCCAGCAGCTTAATTTGCGAGCAGTACTTC
CASSLICEQYF
>TRBV4-1|few|.|TRBJ1-6
TGCGCCAGCAGCCAAGATGAGGAATCACCCCTTCACTTT
CASSQDEESPLHF
>TRBV7-8|.|.|TRBJ2-5
TGTGCCAGCAGCTTGGCTGGTAACCAAGAGACCCAGTACTTC
CASSLAGNQETQYF
>TRBV6-6|.|TRBD2|TRBJ2-1
TGTGCCAGCAGTCCCGGGACTACGTCGGGCTACGGGCAGTTCTTC
CASSPGTTSGYGQFF
>TRBV9|.|TRBD1|TRBJ2-2
TGTGCCAGCAGGGGACAGGGGACCACCGGGGAGCTGTTTTTT
CASRGQGTTGELFF
>TRBV7-9|.|.|TRBJ1-2
TGTGCCAGCAGCTCTTCGGACGGAACCTATGGCTACACCTTC
CASSSSDGTYGYTF
>TRBV4-1|.|.|TRBJ1-5
TGCGCCAGCAGCCAAGATGGGAGGGGGGCAAGGCAGCCCCAGCATTTT
CASSQDGRGARQPQHF
>TRBV28|.|.|TRBJ1-5
TGTGCCAGCAGTTTAGCGGGTACAGGTCAGCCCCAGCATTTT
CASSLAGTGQPQHF
>TRBV25-1|.|.|TRBJ2-5
TGTGCCAGCAGTACCAGGGGAGAGACCCAGTACTTC
CASSTRGETQYF
>TRBV4-1|.|TRBD1|TRBJ2-6
TGCGCCAGCAGCTTATTTCCGGGACAGGCTGGGGCCAACGTCCTGACTTTC
CASSLFPGQAGANVLTF
>TRBV2|.|.|TRBJ1-4
TGTGCCAGCAGTGAACGACCGGGTGAAAAACTGTTTTTT
CASSERPGEKLFF
>TRBV4-1|.|.|TRBJ1-3
TGCGCCAGCAGCCCACTCCCCGGAGGTTTTAGCTCTGGAAACACCATATATTTT
CASSPLPGGFSSGNTIYF
>TRBV4-2|.|TRBD2|TRBJ2-5
TGTGCCAGCAGCCAAGAGGTAGCGGGGGGGGAGACCCAGTACTTC
CASSQEVAGGETQYF
>TRBV15|.|TRBD2|TRBJ2-1
TGTGCCACCAGCAGGGGTGGGACTAGCGTTAACAATGAGCAGTTCTTC
CATSRGGTSVNNEQFF
>TRBV19|.|.|TRBJ2-7
TGTGCCAGTAGTATAGGAAGGTCTGACGAGCAGTACTTC
CASSIGRSDEQYF
>TRBV5-1|.|TRBD1|TRBJ2-7
TGCGCCAGCAGCGCCGAGACAGGGTTCGAGCAGTACTTC
CASSAETGFEQYF
>TRBV5-1|.|.|TRBJ2-2
TGCGCCAGCAGCTTCATCGTGGGCGGGGAGCTGTTTTTT
CASSFIVGGELFF
>TRBV5-1|.|TRBD2|TRBJ2-5
TGCGCCAGCAGCTTTGGACTAGCGGGGGAAGAGACCCAGTACTTC
CASSFGLAGEETQYF
>TRBV4-2|.|.|TRBJ1-2
TGTGCCAGCAGCCAGGAAGTGGGGACGGGAGGCTACACCTTC
CASSQEVGTGGYTF
>TRBV29-1|.|TRBD2|TRBJ2-6
TGCAGCGTTAAACTAGCGGGAGTTGGGGCCAACGTCCTGACTTTC
CSVKLAGVGANVLTF
>TRBV7-9|.|.|TRBJ2-3
TGTGCCAGCAGCAATCGGGACTCCAGAAGGGTCACAGATACGCAGTATTTT
CASSNRDSRRVTDTQYF
>TRBV11-2|.|.|TRBJ1-2
TGTGCCAGCAGCTTAGCCGGAGTCCAGGGTGGCTACACCTTC
CASSLAGVQGGYTF
>TRBV4-1|.|TRBD1|TRBJ2-3
TGCGCCAGCAGTGGGGGTGGGGACAGGGGAGATCGTACGCAGTATTTT
CASSGGGDRGDRTQYF
>TRBV29-1|.|TRBD1|TRBJ2-1
TGCAGCGTTGACTCTTGGACAGGAGCAGAGCAGTTCTTC
CSVDSWTGAEQFF